This T cell receptor beta chain emerged from a study of cytomegalovirus exposure and HLA in healthy donors (dated by TCRdb to 2016 to 2017). Describing the broader study: According to a later analysis, the approximately 120 validation repertoires were produced on the same platform as the roughly 600 repertoires of the first cohort. The study aimed to test whether cataloging public T cell receptors could reveal signatures of past pathogen exposure. A separate validation cohort of over a hundred different subjects was used in addition to the roughly 700-subject first cohort. To predict cytomegalovirus infection status, the study brought together high-throughput TCR immunosequencing, statistical association of individual TCRs with disease status, and machine learning. What the research found in general, with its limitations: A later analysis had no HLA typing for the validation cohort, so co-occurrence there was scored across all 110 or so repertoires. The study listed 164 TCR beta chains as associated with cytomegalovirus. In a later analysis, TCRs clustered in the first cohort were found to also tend to co-occur in the 130 or so validation repertoires, with about 94% of cluster scores above 0. A few of the identified cytomegalovirus-associated TCR beta chains were confirmed in vitro to be specific for cytomegalovirus antigens. The classifier was reported to diagnose cytomegalovirus status with high specificity and sensitivity in both the original and validation cohorts. It was suggested by the authors that the approach could potentially be generalized to other disease states and immunological phenotypes. While some public TCRs were present in many individuals, most TCR sequences turned up only very rarely across donors.

The library was produced with the immunoSEQ multiplex PCR assay. On the study's bioinformatics: A statistical classification framework was developed to diagnose cytomegalovirus status using the catalog of TCR beta chain sequences. This is the immuneACCESS table as TCRdb keeps it, with only in-frame sequences that have V and J called. A part of the clones is gone; compared with another copy, unresolved V genes explain less than half, and the rest is unexplained. D and trimming were read from the DNA, whereas the V and J calls and clone size are those reported in that table. The sample yields approximately 58,000 clones; about 95% were counted once. The top ten clones comprise 5.8% of the sample. Donors formed part of the validation cohort, which comprised about 120 subjects and was distinct from the first cohort of some 700 subjects. As to this clone: Its antigen remains unidentified. No much larger clone exists at a distance of one base, and base qualities are not known.

The sequencing input was PBMCs. This sequence was found in a young woman in good health and CMV-seropositive.

The CDR3 amino acid sequence is: CASSPWVGGSYNEQFF. The nucleotide sequence is given as TGTGCCAGCTCACCATGGGTAGGGGGCTCCTACAATGAGCAGTTCTTC. Recombination linked TRBV18 to TRBJ2-1; a tentative D match to TRBD1 spans 6 bases. The germline V gene encodes CDR1 KGHSH and CDR2 LQKENI. The CDR3 runs 16 residues from the cysteine to the phenylalanine. The retained sequence is limited to the CDR3, 48 bases, with the frame set at the first base. V is cut by 2 bases and J by 0 bases, and the space between the germline ends is 11 bases.